What follows are 18 T cell receptor beta chains derived from one specimen sequenced in a study of regulatory T cells in long-lasting Graves disease. This sample's time point: newly diagnosed GD, antithyroid drugs for less than 3 months. Making the TCR library involved RNA that had been extracted from PBMCs. The authors built TCR beta libraries using iRepertoire HTBI primers and Arm-PCR of CDR3 regions. TCRdb redid the calling of the multiplex PCR reads with MiXCR, one entry per CDR3 protein. The data show about 470,000 distinct CDR3 sequences, around 15% seen once. Another study also made use of these data, one on T cells in Graves' hyperthyroidism and ophthalmopathy.

This specimen consisted of peripheral blood mononuclear cells (PBMCs), obtained at new diagnosis, from a patient treated with antithyroid drugs. These receptors all stem from a man in his forties with Graves disease.

The sample holds a few counts of this clonotype. The chain joins TRBV30 to TRBJ1-2; 7 bases agree with TRBD1. The CDR3 runs 14 residues. Germline CDR1 is GTSNPN and CDR2 is SVGIG (reference sequence). J gave up 2 bases and V 4 bases, and 7 bases lay outside the gene matches. CDR3 in amino acids: CAWTPPGGNYGYTF. CDR3 sequence (DNA): TGTGCCTGGACCCCCCCAGGGGGAAACTATGGCTACACCTTC.

This clonotype was counted many times. The gene calls are TRBV11-3 and TRBJ1-1; no reliable D call. The germline V gene encodes CDR1 SGHNT and CDR2 YENEEA. The CDR3 has 13 residues. The V and J ends lost 0 bases and 5 bases respectively, with 7 bases between them. CDR3 DNA sequence: TGTGCCAGCAGCTTAGATTATGTAACTGAAGCTTTCTTT. Translating gives CASSLDYVTEAFF.

J is TRBJ1-5 and V is TRBV19, with 8 positions matching TRBD1. From germline, CDR1 is LNHDA and CDR2 SQIVND (reference sequence). The V gene end was trimmed by 4 bases and the J gene end by 2 bases; junction bases not matched to a gene: 4. The CDR3 runs to 15 residues. The CDR3 region has the DNA TGTGCCAGTAGTAGACAGGGGAAGGGCAATCAGCCCCAGCATTTT. Its protein is CASSRQGKGNQPQHF.

This clonotype was seen at least ten times. The chain uses TRBV7-9 and TRBJ2-7; 14 bases line up with TRBD2. The germline V gene encodes CDR1 SEHNR and CDR2 FQNEAQ (reference sequence). With 4 bases clipped from V and 6 bases from J, the junction kept 5 bases outside the gene matches. The CDR3 covers 15 residues. The DNA for the CDR3 is TGTGCCAGCAGCTCAACCGGGACTAGCGGGAGCGAGCAGTACTTC. This codes for CASSSTGTSGSEQYF.

This clonotype has only a few counts. The gene calls are TRBV29-1 and TRBJ1-1; D uncertain. Trimming took off 4 bases at V and 0 bases at J, with 9 bases between the two ends. Germline V gene data show CDR1 as SQVTM and CDR2 as ANQGSEA. The CDR3 sequence is 13 residues long. CDR3 region: CSVVRQLNTEAFF. The CDR3 bases are TGCAGCGTTGTACGGCAACTGAACACTGAAGCTTTCTTT.

This clonotype has at least ten counts. The rearrangement links TRBV30 to TRBJ1-5; D may be TRBD1 (5 bases). The CDR3 sequence is 14 residues long. CDR1 is GTSNPN, CDR2 SVGIG, per germline (reference sequence). Trimming took off 1 base at V and 3 bases at J, with 10 bases between the two ends. CDR3 region: CAWSADSTNQPQHF. DNA of the CDR3: TGTGCCTGGAGTGCCGACAGCACCAATCAGCCCCAGCATTTT. Combining the CDR3 with reference TRBV30 and TRBJ1-5 gives the whole variable domain SQTIHQWPATLVQPVGSPLSLECTVEGTSNPNLYWYRQAAGRGLQLLFYSVGIGQISSEVPQNLSASRPQDRQFILSSKKLLLSDSGFYLCAWSADSTNQPQHFGDGTRLSIL.

At least ten counts were recorded for this clonotype. The chain uses TRBV11-2 and TRBJ2-4, with TRBD1 matching over 8 bases. Germline lookup yields CDR1 SGHAT and CDR2 FQNNGV. The CDR3 is 16 residues long. The ends lost 5 bases at V and 9 bases at J; junction bases unmatched: 15. CDR3 nucleotides: TGTGCCAGCAGCAACCGCAGGGGGCAGGGGGACGGCATTCAGTACTTC. Translating it yields CASSNRRGQGDGIQYF.

This clonotype was recorded many times. The chain recombines TRBV5-1 with TRBJ2-1; no clear D gene. The V gene's germline CDR1 is SGHRS and CDR2 YFSETQ. V lost 5 bases, J lost 8 bases, and 17 bases lay in between. This CDR3 region has 14 residues. CDR3: CASRVAVLPDEQFF. DNA for the CDR3: TGCGCCAGCAGAGTTGCGGTCCTTCCGGATGAGCAGTTCTTC.

This clonotype came up many times. The chain employs TRBV6-1 and TRBJ1-1; D possibly corresponds to TRBD1 (5 bases). CDR3 size: 13 residues. Germline CDR1 reads MNHNS; CDR2 reads SASEGT. Trimming pared 4 bases from V and 5 bases from J, leaving 11 bases between. This CDR3 is CASSAVGVTEAFF. For the CDR3, the DNA is TGTGCCAGCAGTGCTGTGGGGGTAACTGAAGCTTTCTTT.

The genes are TRBV27 and TRBJ2-1; 9 bases match TRBD1. The CDR3 runs 14 residues. The ends lost 2 bases at V and 6 bases at J; junction bases unmatched: 2. In germline, CDR1 is MNHEY, CDR2 SMNVEV (reference sequence). CDR3 loop: CASSLRDRANEQFF. CDR3 bases: TGTGCCAGCAGTTTACGGGACAGGGCCAATGAGCAGTTCTTC.

V usage is TRBV4-2 and J usage is TRBJ2-2, with TRBD1 matching over 9 bases. J was trimmed by 7 bases and V by 0 bases; bases with no gene match: 3. The CDR3 length is 15 residues. The V gene's germline CDR1 is LGHNA and CDR2 YNFKEQ. The CDR3, as DNA: TGTGCCAGCAGCCAAGAGGGGACAGGGATCGGGGAGCTGTTTTTT. It specifies CASSQEGTGIGELFF.

The table lists this clonotype with many counts. The rearrangement uses TRBV11-2 and TRBJ2-7, with D tentatively TRBD1 (6 bases). CDR3 length: 14 amino acids. Trimming removed 1 base at V and 4 bases at J, with 11 bases between. The germline gives CDR1 SGHAT, CDR2 FQNNGV. CDR3 amino acids: CASSLAQGMYEQYF. The CDR3 nucleotides are TGTGCCAGCAGCTTAGCGCAGGGGATGTACGAGCAGTACTTC.

This clonotype was recorded at least ten times. The rearrangement links TRBV18 to TRBJ2-3, with D hard to call. Trimming pared 0 bases from V and 0 bases from J, leaving 1 base between. CDR3 length equals 13 residues. In germline, CDR1 is KGHSH, CDR2 LQKENI. CDR3 sequence: CASSPPSTDTQYF. The DNA of the CDR3 is TGTGCCAGCTCACCACCGAGCACAGATACGCAGTATTTT.

This clonotype was counted between two and nine times. The chain employs TRBV9 and TRBJ2-2; D gene ambiguous. V lost 0 bases and J 5 bases, leaving 8 bases between the germline ends. There are 14 residues in the CDR3. CDR1 and CDR2 from the germline V gene are SGDLS and YYNGEE. The CDR3 protein is CASSVGQATGELFF. The DNA of the CDR3 is TGTGCCAGCAGCGTAGGTCAGGCTACCGGGGAGCTGTTTTTT.

The chain joins TRBV29-1 to TRBJ1-1, with D uncertain. Trimming shortened V by 1 base and J by 2 bases, and 11 bases separated the two germline ends. CDR1 SQVTM and CDR2 ANQGSEA come from the germline V gene. The length of the CDR3 is 14 residues. This chain's CDR3 is CSVEAPRYNTEAFF. In DNA, the CDR3 is TGCAGCGTTGAAGCCCCCAGATACAACACTGAAGCTTTCTTT.

This clonotype was picked up many times. The genes are TRBV28 and TRBJ1-1; TRBD1 matches 7 bases. The CDR3 is 15 residues long. Per the germline V gene, CDR1 is MDHEN and CDR2 is SYDVKM. The V segment lost 1 base and the J segment 2 bases; nucleotides outside the gene matches: 4. The CDR3 here is CASSLSAGGNTEAFF. DNA of the CDR3: TGTGCCAGCAGTTTATCGGCAGGGGGTAACACTGAAGCTTTCTTT.

This clonotype appeared a few times. The V gene is TRBV12-3 or TRBV12-4, the J gene TRBJ2-2; perhaps TRBD2 as D (6 bases). V lost 4 bases, J lost 5 bases, and 11 bases lay in between. The CDR3 consists of 14 residues. CDR3 DNA: TGTGCCAGCAGTTCGGAGGGGTGGACCGGGGAGCTGTTTTTT. Its protein product is CASSSEGWTGELFF.

This clonotype occurred many times. The chain combines TRBV5-8 with TRBJ2-4; 10 nucleotides match TRBD1. Per germline, CDR1 SGHTS and CDR2 YDEGEE. J gave up 0 bases and V 4 bases, and 4 bases lay outside the gene matches. The CDR3 has 16 residues. CDR3 residues: CASSPGQGGAKNIQYF. DNA for the CDR3: TGTGCCAGCAGCCCTGGACAGGGGGGAGCCAAAAACATTCAGTACTTC.